This T cell receptor beta chain was retrieved from a study of blood T cell repertoires in COVID-19. Study-wide background: Samples representing acute and convalescent COVID-19 were sourced from the United States, Italy and Spain.

Regarding this clone: Other DNA sequences from this sample encode an identical CDR3 as well.

This CDR3 spans 11 amino acids. Trimming took 2 bases from V and 8 from J, leaving 6 bases between them. Germline lookup yields CDR1 MNHEY and CDR2 SVGAGI. Authors' methods: Amplified reference gene primers provided the basis for estimating nucleated cell counts. Libraries were prepared by immunoSEQ multiplex PCR; TCRdb keeps only in-frame clonotypes and omits some of them. V, J and clone size derive from that table, while D and trimming were established from the DNA sequence. This sample yields about 130,000 clones, of which roughly 83% are seen a single time; around 3% belongs to the top ten. What was sequenced was peripheral blood. This TCR was recovered from a woman at least 80 years old with acute or convalescent COVID-19. The V call is TRBV6-5, the J call TRBJ1-1, with a possible D match to TRBD1 (5 bases). DNA for the CDR3: TGTGCCAGCAGTTACGACAGCGAAGCTTTCTTT. This translates into CASSYDSEAFF.